The 24 T cell receptor beta chains in this list originate from one sample, sequenced in a study of shared T cell receptors in the human thymus. Profiled with immunoSEQ multiplex PCR; TCRdb holds only in-frame clones, not every one. The sample yields about 660,000 clones, roughly 90% seen once. The same data also went into a second study, on human thymus T cells.

Sequenced: thymocytes. The receptor source for this set is a boy under two years old with a congenital heart defect.

The chain uses TRBV7-9 and TRBJ2-3; 7 bases fit TRBD1. The germline V gene encodes CDR1 SEHNR and CDR2 FQNEAQ (reference sequence). CDR3 length: 14 residues. J was trimmed by 2 bases and V by 5 bases; bases with no gene match: 4. The CDR3 loop is CASSPDRATDTQYF. CDR3 bases: TGTGCCAGCAGCCCCGACAGGGCCACAGATACGCAGTATTTT.

CDR3 DNA: TGTGCCAGCAGTCGGGACAGGGGAACCTATACGCAGTATTTT. Encoded protein: CASSRDRGTYTQYF. The rearrangement joins TRBV27 to TRBJ2-3; 10 bases agree with TRBD1. The CDR3 sequence is 14 residues long. The germline V gene encodes CDR1 MNHEY and CDR2 SMNVEV (reference sequence). With 5 bases clipped from V and 7 bases from J, the junction kept 6 bases outside the gene matches.

This clone has a single count. V and J are TRBV6-6 and TRBJ2-2; 7 positions match TRBD1. With V trimmed by 10 bases and J by 6 bases, 11 bases remained unmatched. There are 14 residues in the CDR3. The germline gives CDR1 MNHNY, CDR2 SVGAGI (reference sequence). CDR3 in amino acids: CATTTGINPGELFF. The CDR3, as DNA: TGTGCCACCACGACAGGGATTAATCCCGGGGAGCTGTTTTTT.

The rearrangement joins TRBV19 to TRBJ2-7; 14 bases fit TRBD2. The V and J ends lost 6 bases and 3 bases, in that order; junction bases with no gene match: 4. The germline V gene has CDR1 LNHDA and CDR2 SQIVND (reference sequence). This CDR3 has 15 amino acids. The chain's CDR3 is CASRPGLAGVYEQYF. CDR3 bases: TGTGCCAGTAGGCCGGGACTAGCGGGAGTCTACGAGCAGTACTTC.

The genes are TRBV7-9 and TRBJ2-2; 10 nucleotides match TRBD2. The trim removed 6 bases at V and 3 bases at J, leaving 13 bases unmatched. The CDR3 covers 18 residues. Germline V gene data show CDR1 as SEHNR and CDR2 as FQNEAQ (reference sequence). The CDR3 DNA reads as TGTGCCAGCAGACCCGGGACTAGCGAATACAGGGACACCGGGGAGCTGTTTTTT. Translated, it gives CASRPGTSEYRDTGELFF. Full variable domain (remainder filled in from reference TRBV7-9 and TRBJ2-2): DTGVSQNPRHKITKRGQNVTFRCDPISEHNRLYWYRQTLGQGPEFLTYFQNEAQLEKSRLLSDRFSAERPKGSFSTLEIQRTEQGDSAMYLCASRPGTSEYRDTGELFFGEGSRLTVL.

The chain combines TRBV9 with TRBJ2-1; D remains ambiguous. The germline V and J ends were trimmed by 0 bases and 0 bases, with 10 bases remaining between them. This CDR3 has 16 residues. CDR1 and CDR2 (germline): SGDLS, YYNGEE. Here the CDR3 DNA reads TGTGCCAGCAGCGTAGGGTGGTCGGGCTCCTACAATGAGCAGTTCTTC. Translated, it gives CASSVGWSGSYNEQFF.

V is TRBV9 and J is TRBJ2-6, with D possibly matching TRBD1 (6 bases). The CDR3 runs 15 residues. In germline, CDR1 is SGDLS, CDR2 YYNGEE. Trimming left V 3 bases short and J 2 bases short, with 9 bases between. CDR3 residues: CASSARTAGANVLTF. Written as DNA, the CDR3 is TGTGCCAGCAGCGCCCGGACAGCTGGGGCCAACGTCCTGACTTTC.

V usage is TRBV5-1 and J usage is TRBJ2-1; 11 nucleotides line up with TRBD2. Trimming cost V 4 bases and J 5 bases; bases outside gene matches: 11. Germline V gene sequence: CDR1 SGHRS, CDR2 YFSETQ. The CDR3 runs to 17 residues. CDR3 sequence reads: CASSLKQLAGDDNEQFF. In nucleotides, the CDR3 is TGCGCCAGCAGCCTAAAGCAACTAGCGGGAGACGACAATGAGCAGTTCTTC. The complete variable domain, with remaining parts taken from reference TRBV5-1 and TRBJ2-1, reads KAGVTQTPRYLIKTRGQQVTLSCSPISGHRSVSWYQQTPGQGLQFLFEYFSETQRNKGNFPGRFSGRQFSNSRSEMNVSTLELGDSALYLCASSLKQLAGDDNEQFFGPGTRLTVL.

The CDR3 reads CASSVGLRSTDTQYF. The DNA for the CDR3 is TGTGCCAGTAGTGTGGGACTCAGGAGCACAGATACGCAGTATTTT. The chain is built from TRBV19 and TRBJ2-3; tentatively, D is TRBD2 (6 bases). CDR1 and CDR2 (germline): LNHDA, SQIVND (reference sequence). There are 15 residues in the CDR3. The V end lost 5 bases, the J end lost 0 bases, and 12 bases lay between the germline ends.

The chain employs TRBV19 and TRBJ2-7; 8 bases agree with TRBD1. The CDR3 loop spans 13 amino acids. Germline-derived CDR1 and CDR2 are LNHDA and SQIVND (reference sequence). The trim removed 6 bases at V and 3 bases at J, leaving 4 bases unmatched. The CDR3 DNA sequence: TGTGCCAGTAGCTCGGGACAGGACTACGAGCAGTACTTC. This sequence encodes CASSSGQDYEQYF.

This clone was seen just once. The rearrangement links TRBV12-5 to TRBJ2-3, with TRBD2 matching over 12 bases. V gave up 5 bases and J gave up 6 bases; unmatched junction bases: 6. The CDR3 extends over 15 amino acids. Germline CDR1 and CDR2: LGHNT and FRNRAP. In DNA form, the CDR3 reads TGTGCTAGTGGTCTAGCGGGAGGGTCGTTGGATACGCAGTATTTT. Translating it yields CASGLAGGSLDTQYF.

The CDR3 sequence: CASSQDPLDRITTYEQYF. CDR3 DNA sequence: TGCGCCAGCAGCCAAGATCCCCTGGACAGGATCACCACCTACGAGCAGTACTTC. The rearrangement joins TRBV4-1 to TRBJ2-7; TRBD1 matches at 7 bases. The CDR3 sequence is 18 residues long. Germline CDR1 MGHRA, CDR2 YSYEKL. After removal of 0 bases from V and 2 bases from J, the junction contained 13 bases not matched to a gene.

The V gene is TRBV6-4, the J gene TRBJ2-1, with 7 bases that match TRBD2. The CDR3 length is 15 residues. Germline V lookup: CDR1 MRHNA, CDR2 SNTAGT. V gave up 0 bases and J gave up 9 bases; unmatched junction bases: 8. The DNA of the CDR3 is TGTGCCAGCAGTGACTCGGCGGGAGCGGCAAGTGAGCAGTTCTTC. Protein: CASSDSAGAASEQFF.

The CDR3, as DNA: TGTGCCAGCAGTCTATCCATGGACAGGGGGGCTGGGGCCAACGTCCTGACTTTC. Its protein product is CASSLSMDRGAGANVLTF. This chain links TRBV28 with TRBJ2-6; 10 bases align to TRBD1. The CDR3 spans 18 residues. The V segment lost 5 bases and the J segment 2 bases; nucleotides outside the gene matches: 9. Germline V gene lookup returns CDR1 MDHEN and CDR2 SYDVKM.

CDR3: CASLGSSYNEQFF. CDR3 bases: TGTGCCAGCCTCGGTAGCTCCTACAATGAGCAGTTCTTC. This chain joins TRBV28 and TRBJ2-1; D not certain. The germline CDR1 and CDR2 sequences are MDHEN and SYDVKM. The CDR3 spans 13 residues. V was pared by 8 bases and J by 0 bases, with 8 bases between.

The chain links TRBV5-1 to TRBJ2-3; 7 bases agree with TRBD2. The junction had 27 bases not matched to a gene; V was cut back by 4 bases and J by 1 base. CDR1 and CDR2 from the germline V gene are SGHRS and YFSETQ. The CDR3 runs 22 residues. DNA of the CDR3: TGCGCCAGCAGCCACACTAGCGTAGGGACTCCTAATGACCATAGGGGCACAGATACGCAGTATTTT. Its protein product is CASSHTSVGTPNDHRGTDTQYF.

The chain joins TRBV7-2 to TRBJ2-3; 7 nucleotides match TRBD2. Looked up from germline, CDR1 is SGHTA and CDR2 is FQGNSA. The CDR3 runs to 19 residues. The junction had 15 bases not matched to a gene; V was cut back by 2 bases and J by 1 base. The CDR3 DNA follows: TGTGCCAGCAGCTTAAAGGTCCCCAGCCGGGAGGAAGGCACAGATACGCAGTATTTT. It translates to CASSLKVPSREEGTDTQYF.

The rearrangement joins TRBV11-2 to TRBJ2-5; possibly TRBD2 for D (5 bases). With 1 base removed from V and 5 bases from J, the gap between germline ends came to 14 bases. CDR3 length: 15 amino acids. From germline, CDR1 is SGHAT and CDR2 FQNNGV. The CDR3 sequence: CASSLGRQSGETQYF. CDR3 nucleotide sequence: TGTGCCAGCAGCTTAGGGCGTCAGTCGGGGGAGACCCAGTACTTC.

V and J are TRBV5-4 and TRBJ2-5, with 15 bases aligning to TRBD2. The CDR3 consists of 19 residues. V lost 3 bases to trimming and J lost 6 bases; unmatched junction nucleotides: 15. Germline values: CDR1 SGHNT, CDR2 YYREEE (reference sequence). CDR3 sequence (DNA): TGTGCCAGCAGCTGGGGACTAGCGGGAGGAGGGGACGCAGGCAAGACCCAGTACTTC. Translated, it gives CASSWGLAGGGDAGKTQYF.

This chain uses TRBV6-1 with TRBJ2-6; possible D gene TRBD1, 5 bases. The CDR3 has 16 residues. Trimming took off 4 bases at V and 0 bases at J, with 10 bases between the two ends. Germline CDR1 is MNHNS and CDR2 is SASEGT. CDR3 nucleotides: TGTGCCAGCAGTGCAGGGCCCCCCTCTGGGGCCAACGTCCTGACTTTC. It codes for CASSAGPPSGANVLTF.

The chain uses TRBV21-1 and TRBJ2-7; the table's D call of TRBD1 was not tested on the DNA. TRBV21-1 is classified as a pseudogene. There are 15 residues in the CDR3. The CDR3 bases are TGTGCCAGCAGCAACTCCGGGACAGGGAGGAACGAGCAGTACTTC. Protein: CASSNSGTGRNEQYF.

This clone has just one count. Germline and junction disagree at one end, which may indicate a read error. The CDR3 nucleotides read TGTGCCAGCTCACCAGTCCGGGACAGCAGGGACGGCTACCCCTTC. Its protein is CASSPVRDSRDGYPF. The chain recombines TRBV18 with TRBJ1-2; 7 bases line up with TRBD1. Germline V gene lookup returns CDR1 KGHSH and CDR2 LQKENI. This CDR3 contains 15 residues.

This chain uses TRBV28 with TRBJ2-2; D may be TRBD2 (6 bases). V was cut by 6 bases and J by 2 bases, with 13 bases left in between. Germline CDR1 MDHEN, CDR2 SYDVKM. This CDR3 comprises 15 residues. CDR3 bases: TGTGCCAGCAGCGCGCGGGACCCCAACACCGGGGAGCTGTTTTTT. This sequence encodes CASSARDPNTGELFF.

On this clone: One junction end does not reproduce the germline sequence, and a read error may be involved. This chain joins TRBV7-7 and TRBJ2-5; TRBD2 aligns across 7 bases. Germline values: CDR1 SSHAT, CDR2 FNYEAQ (reference sequence). The CDR3 has 15 residues. In DNA, the CDR3 is TGTGCTAGCAGCCTTCAGCGGGGCCACGGGGAGACCCAGTACTTC. Encoded protein: CASSLQRGHGETQYF.